This T cell receptor beta chain was found in a study of cytotoxic CD8 clonotypes in ibrutinib-treated CLL. Study information: Response samples were obtained once patients had received a median about 11 months of treatment, range 6 to 36. Whole-study results and caveats: In comparison with age-matched healthy donors, baseline clonality was higher and tracked circulating CD8+ T-cell counts. Public clonotypes showed up rarely, and on treatment they shrank or held steady. Elevated clonality accompanied ibrutinib response, with a return toward baseline values at progression.

Sequenced by immunoSEQ multiplex PCR; TCRdb stores in-frame clones only, minus some. The data contain about 40,000 clones, around 70% of them seen just once; the ten biggest clones take up over 9%. V dropped 2 bases and J dropped 2; count of bases not matched to a gene: 3. The CDR3 contains 14 residues. Germline V gene data show CDR1 as SGHAT and CDR2 as FQNNGV. In the case of this clone: Its antigen is unknown.

This material consisted of PBMCs, taken at disease progression, from a patient treated with ibrutinib. This TCR was sampled from a human donor with chronic lymphocytic leukemia. The chain joins TRBV11-2 to TRBJ2-7; 7 positions agree with TRBD2. The CDR3 sequence is CASSLLAGAYEQYF. Written as DNA, the CDR3 is TGTGCCAGCAGCTTACTCGCGGGGGCCTACGAGCAGTACTTC.